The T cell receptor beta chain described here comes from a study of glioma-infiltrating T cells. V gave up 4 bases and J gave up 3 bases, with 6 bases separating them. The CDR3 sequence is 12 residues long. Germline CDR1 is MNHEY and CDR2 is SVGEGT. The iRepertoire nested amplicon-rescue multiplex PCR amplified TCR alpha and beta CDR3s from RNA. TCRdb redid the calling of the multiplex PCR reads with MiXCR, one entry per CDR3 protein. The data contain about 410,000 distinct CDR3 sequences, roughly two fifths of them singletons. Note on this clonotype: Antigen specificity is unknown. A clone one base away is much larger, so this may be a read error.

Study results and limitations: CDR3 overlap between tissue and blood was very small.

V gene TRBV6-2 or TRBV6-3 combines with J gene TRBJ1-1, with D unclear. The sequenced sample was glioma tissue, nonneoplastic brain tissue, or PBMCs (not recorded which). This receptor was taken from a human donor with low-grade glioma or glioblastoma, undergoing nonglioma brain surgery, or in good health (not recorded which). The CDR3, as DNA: TGTGCCAGCAGTTCTCGGCACACTGAAGCTTTCTTT. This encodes CASSSRHTEAFF.